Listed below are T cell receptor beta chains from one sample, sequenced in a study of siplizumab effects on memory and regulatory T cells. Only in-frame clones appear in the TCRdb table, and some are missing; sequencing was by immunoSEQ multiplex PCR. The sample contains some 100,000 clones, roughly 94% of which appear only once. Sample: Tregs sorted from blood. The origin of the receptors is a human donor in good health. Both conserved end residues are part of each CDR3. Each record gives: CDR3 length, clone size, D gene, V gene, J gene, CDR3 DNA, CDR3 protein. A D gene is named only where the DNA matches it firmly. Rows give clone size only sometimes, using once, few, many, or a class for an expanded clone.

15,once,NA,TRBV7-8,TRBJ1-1,TGTGCCAGCAGCACATCGACAGACATGAACACTGAAGCTTTCTTT,CASSTSTDMNTEAFF
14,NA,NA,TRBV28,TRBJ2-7,TGTGCCAGCAGTTCCCACTCAGGGACCTACGAGCAGTACTTC,CASSSHSGTYEQYF
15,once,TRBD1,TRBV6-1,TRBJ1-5,TGTGCCAGCAGTGTTTTTTTTGGACAGGGCGGGCCCCAGCATTTT,CASSVFFGQGGPQHF
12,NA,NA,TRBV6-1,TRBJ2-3,TGTGCCAGCGCGGGAAACACAGATACGCAGTATTTT,CASAGNTDTQYF
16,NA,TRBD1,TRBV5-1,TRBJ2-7,TGCGCCAGCAGCGGCCCCGGACAGGGGTTCCCCTACGAGCAGTACTTC,CASSGPGQGFPYEQYF
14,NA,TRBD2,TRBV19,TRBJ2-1,TGTGCCACGATGACTAGCGGGAGCGTCGGCGAGCAGTTCTTC,CATMTSGSVGEQFF
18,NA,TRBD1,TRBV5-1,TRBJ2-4,TGCGCCAGCAGCTTGGTAACCACCAGGACAGGGCGGATAAACATTCAGTACTTC,CASSLVTTRTGRINIQYF
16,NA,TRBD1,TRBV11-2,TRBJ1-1,TGTGCCAGCAGCTTAGGGCCTGGGACAGGGGGCACTGAAGCTTTCTTT,CASSLGPGTGGTEAFF
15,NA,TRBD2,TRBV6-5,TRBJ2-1,TGTGCCAGCAGTTACCACGGCGGGAGATACAATGAGCAGTTCTTC,CASSYHGGRYNEQFF
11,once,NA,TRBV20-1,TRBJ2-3,TGCAGTGCTGGTAGAGTGGATACGCAGTATTTT,CSAGRVDTQYF
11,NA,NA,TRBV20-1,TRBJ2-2,TGCAGTGCTCTGAAGTTCGGGGAGCTGTTTTTT,CSALKFGELFF
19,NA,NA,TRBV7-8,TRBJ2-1,TGTGCCAGCAGGCCTAATCGGTTCGACCCAAGGAGCTCCTACAATGAGCAGTTCTTC,CASRPNRFDPRSSYNEQFF
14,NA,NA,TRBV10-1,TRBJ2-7,TGCGCCACCACCTTCCTTTTCCGGGTCGGCGAGCAGTACTTC,CATTFLFRVGEQYF
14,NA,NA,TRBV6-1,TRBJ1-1,TGTGCCAGCAGAATTGGGTTTGAGAACACTGAAGCTTTCTTT,CASRIGFENTEAFF
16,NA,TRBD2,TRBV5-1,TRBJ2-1,TGCGCCAGCAGTTTGCAACCGGGACTAGCTAAAGGCGAGCAGTTCTTC,CASSLQPGLAKGEQFF
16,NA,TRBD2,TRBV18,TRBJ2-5,TGTGCCAGCTCACCGCCGGGACTAGGGTCCCAAGAGACCCAGTACTTC,CASSPPGLGSQETQYF
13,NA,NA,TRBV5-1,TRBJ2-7,TGTGCCAGCAGCTTGTCTTACTCCTACGAGCAGTACTTC,CASSLSYSYEQYF
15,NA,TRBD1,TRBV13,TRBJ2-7,TGTGCCAGCAGCCCACGGACAGGGAGCTCCTACGAGCAGTACTTC,CASSPRTGSSYEQYF
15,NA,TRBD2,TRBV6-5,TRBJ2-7,TGTGCCAGCAGTTACTCGCTAGCGGGACAATGGGAGCAGTACTTC,CASSYSLAGQWEQYF
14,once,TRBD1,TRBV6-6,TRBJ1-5,TGTGCCACCTTGGACAGGGTGGGCAATCAGCCCCAGCATTTT,CATLDRVGNQPQHF
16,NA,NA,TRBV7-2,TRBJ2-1,TGTGCCAGCAGCTCCTCAGGCCAAAGTCGGTACAATGAGCAGTTCTTC,CASSSSGQSRYNEQFF
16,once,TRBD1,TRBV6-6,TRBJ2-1,TGTGCCAGCAGCCCCGGGGGGACAGGGGGCCTGAATGAGCAGTTCTTC,CASSPGGTGGLNEQFF
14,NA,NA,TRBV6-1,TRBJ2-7,TGTGCCAGCAGTGACCCAGGGATCATCTACGAGCAGTACTTC,CASSDPGIIYEQYF
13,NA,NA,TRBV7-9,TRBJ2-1,TGTGCCAGCGTGGAAAGACCCTACAATGAGCAGTTCTTC,CASVERPYNEQFF
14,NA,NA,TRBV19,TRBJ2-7,TGTGCCAGTAGTCCACGGGGCAGGGCCTACGAGCAGTACTTC,CASSPRGRAYEQYF